This TCR beta chain was retrieved from a study of CD8 T cells in ankylosing spondylitis. This CDR3 is built from 16 residues. In germline, CDR1 is LGHNA, CDR2 YNFKEQ. The ends were cut back, 0 bases at V and 2 bases at J, with 14 bases in the middle. Study outcomes and limitations: Disease-linked clones were reportedly significantly enriched in matched ankylosing spondylitis synovial fluid.

From the 5' RACE reads, TCRdb called clonotypes with MiXCR, one entry per CDR3 protein. The data show around 150,000 distinct CDR3 sequences, roughly 10% seen once. This clonotype was counted a few times. The antigen remains unidentified. The chain joins TRBV4-2 to TRBJ2-7; D is possibly TRBD2 (6 bases). Input material: blood, either unsorted or a sorted T cell fraction (not recorded which). This TCR derives from a male donor with ankylosing spondylitis or in good health (not recorded which). CDR3 in DNA: TGTGCCAGCAGCCAAGATCTCACTAGCCGGACCTACGAGCAGTACTTC. As protein: CASSQDLTSRTYEQYF.